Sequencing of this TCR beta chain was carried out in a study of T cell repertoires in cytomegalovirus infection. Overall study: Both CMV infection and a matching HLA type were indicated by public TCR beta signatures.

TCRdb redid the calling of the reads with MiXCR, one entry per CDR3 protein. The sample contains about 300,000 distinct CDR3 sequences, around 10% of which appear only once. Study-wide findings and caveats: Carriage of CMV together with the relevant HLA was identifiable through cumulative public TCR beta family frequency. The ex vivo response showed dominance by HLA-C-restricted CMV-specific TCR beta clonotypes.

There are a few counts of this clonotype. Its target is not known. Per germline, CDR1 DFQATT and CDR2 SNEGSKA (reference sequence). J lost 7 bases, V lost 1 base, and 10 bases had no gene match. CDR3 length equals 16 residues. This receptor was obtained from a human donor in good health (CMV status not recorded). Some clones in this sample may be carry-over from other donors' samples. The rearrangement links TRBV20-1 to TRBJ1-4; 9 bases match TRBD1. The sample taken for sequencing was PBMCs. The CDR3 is CSARVPPGQGREKLFF. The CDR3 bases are TGCAGTGCTAGAGTTCCCCCGGGACAGGGCCGTGAAAAACTGTTTTTT.